Listed here are 23 T cell receptor beta chains from one sample, sequenced in a study of CD8 T cells in Susac syndrome. Random hexamers primed reverse transcription of roughly 0.45 to 1 ug RNA. TCRdb processed the immunoSEQ multiplex PCR reads anew with MiXCR; each CDR3 protein has one entry. The sample has fewer than 200,000 distinct CDR3 sequences, 85% to 95% seen once; the top ten hold 0.1%. The sequenced sample consisted of CD4+ T cells from PBMCs. The receptors come from a human donor in good health.

Comments on this clonotype: The junction and the germline gene differ at one end; a read error may be behind it. The genes are TRBV7-7 and TRBJ2-3; possibly TRBD2 for D (6 bases). The germline V gene has CDR1 SSHAT and CDR2 FNYEAQ (reference sequence). CDR3 length equals 13 residues. CDR3 amino acids: CASSQGGPDTQYF. The CDR3 DNA is TGTGCTAGCAGCCAGGGAGGCCCCGATACGCAGTATTTT.

J is TRBJ2-2 and V is TRBV5-6; possible D gene TRBD2, 6 bases. Looked up from germline, CDR1 is SGHDT and CDR2 is YYEEEE. V was cut by 5 bases and J by 3 bases, with 20 bases left in between. The CDR3 consists of 17 residues. Here the CDR3 reads CASRGTAPRRDTGELFF. CDR3 nucleotide sequence: TGTGCCAGCAGGGGAACGGCCCCACGGAGGGACACCGGGGAGCTGTTTTTT.

The genes are TRBV7-2 and TRBJ2-3; 10 bases are a match to TRBD2. This CDR3 spans 15 amino acids. Germline V lookup: CDR1 SGHTA, CDR2 FQGNSA. J gave up 5 bases and V 5 bases, and 7 bases lay outside the gene matches. Here the CDR3 DNA reads TGTGCCAGCAGCGAAAGCGGGGGGGCCCTAGATACGCAGTATTTT. Translation gives CASSESGGALDTQYF.

V usage is TRBV23-1 and J usage is TRBJ2-2; D is perhaps TRBD2 (6 bases). TRBV23-1 is labeled an ORF, and its function is uncertain. Trimming took 0 bases from V and 3 from J, leaving 8 bases between them. The CDR3 is 15 residues long. The CDR3 region has the DNA TGCGCCAGCAGTCAATCTTGGGGGGACACCGGGGAGCTGTTTTTT. Amino acid sequence: CASSQSWGDTGELFF.

The chain uses TRBV7-9 and TRBJ1-1, with no clear D. The CDR3 extends over 13 amino acids. V lost 0 bases to trimming and J lost 6 bases, with 8 bases between them. Germline loops: CDR1 SEHNR, CDR2 FQNEAQ (reference sequence). CDR3 region: CASSLARVAEAFF. The CDR3 DNA follows: TGTGCCAGCAGCTTAGCGCGGGTCGCTGAAGCTTTCTTT.

The rearrangement joins TRBV2 to TRBJ2-2; D unresolved. Germline values: CDR1 SNHLY, CDR2 FYNNEI. The V end was cut by 5 bases, the J end by 2 bases, with 6 bases between. The CDR3 runs 13 residues. The CDR3 sequence: CASSRVNTGELFF. CDR3 nucleotides: TGTGCCAGCAGTAGAGTTAACACCGGGGAGCTGTTTTTT.

The V and J genes are TRBV28 and TRBJ2-6; possible D gene TRBD1, 6 bases. The CDR3 is 16 amino acids. Germline values: CDR1 MDHEN, CDR2 SYDVKM. V was trimmed by 1 base and J by 1 base, leaving 8 bases between them. CDR3 sequence reads: CASSLYTGSGANVLTF. CDR3 DNA: TGTGCCAGCAGTTTATACACAGGGTCTGGGGCCAACGTCCTGACTTTC.

This chain joins TRBV19 and TRBJ2-4; 8 nucleotides align to TRBD2. From germline, CDR1 is LNHDA and CDR2 SQIVND (reference sequence). The CDR3 covers 16 residues. V lost 6 bases, J lost 2 bases, and 9 bases stayed unmatched. The CDR3 is CASSFYGGGTKNIQYF. The CDR3 DNA reads as TGTGCCAGTAGCTTCTACGGCGGGGGGACCAAAAACATTCAGTACTTC.

The chain couples TRBV5-1 to TRBJ2-1; 12 nucleotides match TRBD2. Germline V gene sequence: CDR1 SGHRS, CDR2 YFSETQ. The CDR3 consists of 17 residues. J gave up 7 bases and V 0 bases, and 8 bases lay outside the gene matches. The CDR3 spells CASSLELAGGYGNEQFF. The DNA for the CDR3 is TGCGCCAGCAGCTTGGAACTAGCGGGGGGTTATGGGAATGAGCAGTTCTTC.

This clonotype has just one count. The J gene is TRBJ2-5, the V gene TRBV7-8; 16 bases agree with TRBD2. CDR1 is SGHVS and CDR2 is FQNEAQ in the germline V gene. The CDR3 loop spans 20 amino acids. Germline trimming cut 5 bases from V and 7 bases from J; bases unmatched to any gene: 19. For the CDR3, the DNA is TGTGCCAGCAGCCTCCCTACAAAATCGGGGACTAGCGGGGGGGCGTGGACCCAGTACTTC. This encodes CASSLPTKSGTSGGAWTQYF.

The chain uses TRBV29-1 and TRBJ2-7; perhaps TRBD1 as D (7 bases). The CDR3 consists of 13 residues. Germline V gives CDR1 SQVTM, CDR2 ANQGSEA. V was shortened by 3 bases and J by 3 bases, with 12 bases between the two germline ends. The CDR3 DNA reads as TGCAGCGTTGACAGGGGGGCAGGCTACGAGCAGTACTTC. Its protein is CSVDRGAGYEQYF.

The table lists this clonotype with a few counts. The chain has TRBV27 and TRBJ2-6, with D perhaps matching TRBD2 (6 bases). This CDR3 is 15 amino acids long. V was trimmed by 1 base and J by 2 bases, leaving 6 bases between them. CDR1 and CDR2 from the germline V gene are MNHEY and SMNVEV (reference sequence). The CDR3 protein is CASSLWGAGANVLTF. The CDR3 coding sequence is TGTGCCAGCAGTTTATGGGGGGCTGGGGCCAACGTCCTGACTTTC.

V and J are TRBV5-1 and TRBJ2-3; 10 bases map to TRBD1. Germline V CDR1 and CDR2: SGHRS, YFSETQ. The J segment lost 0 bases and the V segment lost 0 bases, leaving 1 base of the junction unmatched. CDR3 size: 16 residues. The CDR3 loop is CASSLEGQGSTDTQYF. The CDR3 region has the DNA TGCGCCAGCAGCTTGGAGGGACAGGGGAGCACAGATACGCAGTATTTT.

The V and J genes are TRBV19 and TRBJ2-7; 7 bases match TRBD2. The CDR3 has 14 amino acids. Germline V gene sequence: CDR1 LNHDA, CDR2 SQIVND (reference sequence). V lost 4 bases to trimming and J lost 3 bases; unmatched junction nucleotides: 6. The chain's CDR3 is CASSRAGEYYEQYF. The CDR3 coding sequence is TGTGCCAGTAGTAGGGCGGGGGAATACTACGAGCAGTACTTC. The full variable domain, its missing parts supplied by reference TRBV19 and TRBJ2-7, is DGGITQSPKYLFRKEGQNVTLSCEQNLNHDAMYWYRQDPGQGLRLIYYSQIVNDFQKGDIAEGYSVSREKKESFPLTVTSAQKNPTAFYLCASSRAGEYYEQYFGPGTRLTVT.

J is TRBJ2-1 and V is TRBV5-1; 11 bases map to TRBD1. V was clipped by 4 bases and J by 3 bases; unmatched bases: 3. Germline V gene sequence: CDR1 SGHRS, CDR2 YFSETQ. This CDR3 has 15 residues. The chain's CDR3 is CASSGDRGGYNEQFF. For the CDR3, the DNA is TGCGCCAGCAGCGGGGACAGGGGGGGCTACAATGAGCAGTTCTTC.

The V gene is TRBV6-5, the J gene TRBJ1-2; D call uncertain. V dropped 8 bases and J dropped 2 bases, with 9 bases sitting between them. The CDR3 sequence is 12 residues long. In germline, CDR1 is MNHEY, CDR2 SVGAGI. CDR3 sequence: CASGRGNYGYTF. CDR3 DNA sequence: TGTGCCAGCGGCCGGGGAAACTATGGCTACACCTTC.

The rearrangement joins TRBV6-5 to TRBJ1-1; D ambiguous. This CDR3 has 13 amino acids. The V and J ends lost 4 bases and 1 base respectively, with 7 bases between them. The V gene's germline CDR1 is MNHEY and CDR2 SVGAGI. CDR3 residues: CASSSITNTEAFF. The CDR3 bases are TGTGCCAGCAGTTCCATCACGAACACTGAAGCTTTCTTT.

The chain uses TRBV3-1 and TRBJ2-1; 15 bases are shared with TRBD2. The J segment lost 9 bases and the V segment lost 3 bases, leaving 9 bases of the junction unmatched. This CDR3 contains 17 residues. Per germline, CDR1 LGHDT and CDR2 YNNKEL (reference sequence). The CDR3 nucleotides are TGTGCCAGCAGCCACGCGGGACTAGCGGGGGGCATCGGTGAGCAGTTCTTC. It specifies CASSHAGLAGGIGEQFF.

The V gene is TRBV6-2 or TRBV6-3, the J gene TRBJ2-7; D assignment may be TRBD1 or TRBD2 (5 bases each). Germline CDR1 MNHEY, CDR2 SVGEGT. The V end lost 8 bases, the J end lost 5 bases, and 10 bases lay between the germline ends. CDR3 length equals 11 residues. The CDR3 sequence: CASFRGDEQYF. The CDR3 DNA reads TGTGCCAGCTTCCGGGGCGACGAGCAGTACTTC.

The rearrangement joins TRBV25-1 to TRBJ2-3, with 7 bases matching TRBD2. J gave up 5 bases and V 4 bases, and 9 bases lay outside the gene matches. CDR1 is MGHDK, CDR2 SYGVNS, per germline. This CDR3 comprises 15 residues. CDR3 region: CASSAGTTSGDTQYF. CDR3 bases: TGTGCCAGCAGTGCCGGGACTACCAGTGGAGATACGCAGTATTTT.

This chain uses TRBV11-1 with TRBJ2-7, with D perhaps matching TRBD1 or TRBD2 (5 bases each). The V and J ends lost 5 bases and 6 bases respectively, with 11 bases between them. CDR1 is SGHAT and CDR2 is FQDESV in the germline V gene (reference sequence). CDR3 size: 12 residues. CDR3 region: CASSREGTEQYV. The CDR3 DNA reads TGTGCCAGCAGCCGAGAGGGGACCGAGCAGTACGTC.

The chain combines TRBV25-1 with TRBJ2-7; D gene ambiguous. The CDR3 runs to 14 residues. The ends were cut back, 1 base at V and 0 bases at J, with 7 bases in the middle. Germline V gene lookup returns CDR1 MGHDK and CDR2 SYGVNS. In nucleotides, the CDR3 is TGTGCCAGCAGTGAATGGGAAGCCTCCTACGAGCAGTACTTC. Translated, it gives CASSEWEASYEQYF.

The rearrangement joins TRBV20-1 to TRBJ2-1, with 7 bases matching TRBD1. Germline CDR1 reads DFQATT; CDR2 reads SNEGSKA (reference sequence). Losses at the gene ends were 7 bases for V and 6 bases for J; bases not matched to a gene: 9. The CDR3 is 13 amino acids. The CDR3 bases are TGCAGTGGGGGACAGCAGAACTTCAATGAGCAGTTCTTC. This sequence encodes CSGGQQNFNEQFF.